The source of this T cell receptor beta chain is a study of T cell responses to AZD1222 COVID-19 vaccine. General study findings and limits: Reports say nearly half of spike-specific TCRs go after unmutated variant regions. Baseline antibody screening turned up just six seropositive AZD1222 recipients. White British people made up most donors, females outnumbered males, and clonal diversity was possibly underestimated. Repertoires were collected only later (after the peak T cell response had occurred).

Repertoires were generated with immunoSEQ multiplex PCR, while TCRdb's copy carries only in-frame clones and drops some. This sample has approximately 75,000 clones, with around 90% found just once. As regards this clone: Its antigen is unknown. Compared with germline, one end of the junction differs, possibly owing to a read error.

The CDR3 sequence is 15 residues long. Germline values: CDR1 SSHAT, CDR2 FNYEAQ (reference sequence). The rearrangement links TRBV7-7 to TRBJ2-7; D may be TRBD1 (6 bases). Sequencing used peripheral blood, obtained 28 days after the second AZD1222 dose. This receptor was identified in an adult who received the AZD1222 COVID-19 vaccine. DNA of the CDR3: TGTGCTAGCAGCTTAAAGTTAGGACAGACCTACGAGCAGTACTTC. Its translation: CASSLKLGQTYEQYF.